This T cell receptor beta chain appears in the sequencing data of a study of beta chain features in type 1 diabetes. General study results and limits: Shorter TCRB CDR3s, moderately but significantly so, marked every one of the four CD4+ subsets in Type 1 diabetes patients.

Expressed TCRB transcripts were sequenced after all isolated RNA was converted to cDNA. Generated by immunoSEQ multiplex PCR, the TCRdb table keeps only in-frame clones and is missing some. The data show roughly 370,000 clones, with about 15% seen just once and roughly 0.035% held by the top ten. By way of CD45RO/CCR7/CD25/CD127/CD95/CD27, the CD4+ regulatory, stem cell-like memory, central memory and naive cells were sorted. About this clone itself: As yet, its antigen is unknown.

The sample consisted of naive CD4+ T cells from blood. The receptor comes from a young man in good health.

The CDR3 protein is CAWSVGQGYEQYV. DNA for the CDR3: TGTGCCTGGAGTGTAGGACAGGGCTACGAGCAGTACGTC. The rearrangement uses TRBV30 and TRBJ2-7; 8 bases map to TRBD1. CDR1 is GTSNPN and CDR2 is SVGIG in the germline V gene (reference sequence). V trimming: 0 bases; J trimming: 3 bases; junction bases outside the gene matches: 1. This CDR3 has 13 residues.